Below are 30 T cell receptor beta chains sequenced from a single sample in a study of blood T cell repertoires in COVID-19 (dated by TCRdb to the early 2020s). The receptor library was made with the immunoSEQ multiplex PCR assay. The source is immuneACCESS, and TCRdb retained only in-frame sequences with V and J called. Part of the clones is not carried over; for the studies checked, unresolved V genes explain less than half of this, and the remainder is unexplained. In all, the sample holds 320,000 or so clones, and roughly 84% of those were seen once. The ten largest clones represent over 0.8% of the sample. The sequencing sample was made of PBMCs or T cells enriched from blood (not recorded which). The origin of the receptors is a woman aged 25 to 39 who had recovered from COVID-19.

The chain joins TRBV7-2 to TRBJ2-2; D gene uncertain. CDR1 is SGHTA and CDR2 is FQGNSA in the germline V gene. The CDR3 loop spans 12 amino acids. Trimming took 5 bases from V and 2 from J, leaving 3 bases between them. The CDR3 DNA reads as TGTGCCAGCAGCCCTAACACCGGGGAGCTGTTTTTT. Its protein is CASSPNTGELFF.

This clone is a singleton in its sample. This chain joins TRBV18 and TRBJ1-5, with a possible D match to TRBD1 (6 bases). Germline lookup yields CDR1 KGHSH and CDR2 LQKENI. Trimming removed 3 bases from V and 7 bases from J, with 19 bases in between. This CDR3 has 16 residues. The CDR3 DNA reads as TGTGCCAGCTCACCCGAACAGGGAGCGAGCGTGCAGCCCCAGCATTTT. Residues: CASSPEQGASVQPQHF.

The gene calls are TRBV5-1 and TRBJ1-2, with a possible D match to TRBD1 (5 bases). The CDR3 covers 16 residues. V was shortened by 2 bases and J by 3 bases, with 17 bases between the two germline ends. Per germline, CDR1 SGHRS and CDR2 YFSETQ. CDR3 in amino acids: CASSFTLGGTYYGYTF. CDR3 DNA sequence: TGCGCCAGCAGCTTTACTTTGGGGGGTACCTACTATGGCTACACCTTC.

V and J are TRBV2 and TRBJ1-1, with 10 bases matching TRBD1. Germline CDR1 SNHLY, CDR2 FYNNEI. The CDR3 length is 14 residues. The V gene end was trimmed by 8 bases and the J gene end by 4 bases; junction bases not matched to a gene: 7. CDR3 DNA: TGTGCCAGCGGATCCGGGACAGGGGCCACTGAAGCTTTCTTT. This sequence encodes CASGSGTGATEAFF.

This rearrangement joins TRBV3-1 (or the pseudogene TRBV3-2) to TRBJ1-2, with a weak D call TRBD1 (5 bases). The germline V and J ends were trimmed by 3 bases and 3 bases, with 11 bases remaining between them. The length of the CDR3 is 14 residues. Per germline, CDR1 LGHDT and CDR2 YNNKEL (reference sequence). CDR3 in amino acids: CASSQGPWDYGYTF. CDR3 DNA sequence: TGTGCCAGCAGCCAGGGGCCCTGGGACTATGGCTACACCTTC.

The rearrangement uses TRBV19 and TRBJ2-2; D is undetermined. V was cut by 1 base and J by 6 bases, with 9 bases left in between. CDR3 size: 14 residues. Germline values: CDR1 LNHDA, CDR2 SQIVND (reference sequence). CDR3 region: CASSIGAVPGELFF. The DNA of the CDR3 is TGTGCCAGTAGTATAGGCGCCGTTCCCGGGGAGCTGTTTTTT.

The chain combines TRBV5-1 with TRBJ1-2; no reliable D call. V was cut by 4 bases and J by 7 bases, with 11 bases left in between. The V gene's germline CDR1 is SGHRS and CDR2 YFSETQ. The CDR3 is made up of 12 amino acids. The CDR3 nucleotides are TGCGCCAGCAGCGTTGACATAACTGGCTACACCTTC. Encoded protein: CASSVDITGYTF.

The chain employs TRBV30 and TRBJ2-7, with D perhaps matching TRBD2 (7 bases). The CDR3 covers 13 residues. CDR1 and CDR2 (germline): GTSNPN, SVGIG (reference sequence). The V and J ends lost 5 bases and 2 bases respectively, with 13 bases between them. The CDR3 here is CAWEGGHAYEQYF. The CDR3 bases are TGTGCCTGGGAGGGGGGGCACGCCTACGAGCAGTACTTC. The full variable domain, in which reference TRBV30 and TRBJ2-7 provide the parts outside the CDR3, is SQTIHQWPATLVQPVGSPLSLECTVEGTSNPNLYWYRQAAGRGLQLLFYSVGIGQISSEVPQNLSASRPQDRQFILSSKKLLLSDSGFYLCAWEGGHAYEQYFGPGTRLTVT.

The chain couples TRBV19 to TRBJ1-5; D perhaps matches TRBD1 (5 bases). Germline CDR1 is LNHDA and CDR2 is SQIVND (reference sequence). The CDR3 extends over 15 amino acids. Trimming cost V 3 bases and J 5 bases, with 14 bases left between them. DNA of the CDR3: TGTGCCAGTAGTATGGAAGGGGCTAGGGATCAGCCCCAGCATTTT. Protein: CASSMEGARDQPQHF.

This clone was observed once. The V call is TRBV15, the J call TRBJ2-7; 7 bases are shared with TRBD1. The CDR3 consists of 14 residues. V trimming: 0 bases; J trimming: 5 bases; junction bases outside the gene matches: 4. Germline V gives CDR1 LNHNV, CDR2 YYDKDF (reference sequence). The CDR3 bases are TGTGCCACCAGCAGAGATAACGACAGGGACGAGCAGTACTTC. Its protein product is CATSRDNDRDEQYF.

V and J are TRBV10-3 and TRBJ1-2, with unresolved D. Germline V gene data show CDR1 as ENHRY and CDR2 as SYGVKD. V was shortened by 0 bases and J by 8 bases, with 13 bases between the two germline ends. The CDR3 extends over 14 amino acids. The CDR3 spells CAISESRGSEGYTF. The CDR3 region has the DNA TGTGCCATCAGTGAGTCTCGGGGATCGGAGGGCTACACCTTC.

This clone was found a few times. The V and J genes are TRBV5-1 and TRBJ2-7, with TRBD1 matching over 9 bases. After removal of 0 bases from V and 3 bases from J, the junction contained 1 base not matched to a gene. Looked up from germline, CDR1 is SGHRS and CDR2 is YFSETQ. The CDR3 totals 14 residues. The CDR3 region is CASSLEDRGYEQYF. The DNA of the CDR3 is TGCGCCAGCAGCTTGGAGGACAGGGGCTACGAGCAGTACTTC.

V and J are TRBV7-8 and TRBJ2-3; 10 nucleotides match TRBD2. The CDR3 is 15 amino acids. J gave up 2 bases and V 3 bases, and 2 bases lay outside the gene matches. Germline V lookup: CDR1 SGHVS, CDR2 FQNEAQ. CDR3 in DNA: TGTGCCAGCAGCTTCCTAGCGGGGGACACAGATACGCAGTATTTT. Translated: CASSFLAGDTDTQYF.

The chain has TRBV3-1 (or the pseudogene TRBV3-2) and TRBJ2-5, with 13 bases that match TRBD2. Trimming cost V 1 base and J 4 bases; bases outside gene matches: 6. The V gene's germline CDR1 is LGHDT and CDR2 YNNKEL (reference sequence). CDR3 size: 17 residues. The CDR3 DNA sequence: TGTGCCAGCAGCCAAGGGAGACTAGCGGGGGGCTTAGAGACCCAGTACTTC. Residues: CASSQGRLAGGLETQYF.

The rearrangement links TRBV10-3 to TRBJ1-6, with 7 bases aligning to TRBD1. CDR1 is ENHRY and CDR2 is SYGVKD in the germline V gene. The CDR3 length is 14 residues. Trimming took 4 bases from V and 5 from J; bases not matched to a gene: 2. CDR3 sequence: CAISGGTDNSPLHF. CDR3 coding DNA: TGTGCCATCAGTGGGGGGACAGATAATTCACCCCTCCACTTT.

The chain is built from TRBV5-1 and TRBJ1-4, with D hard to call. V lost 3 bases and J lost 7, with 16 bases in between. CDR1 is SGHRS, CDR2 YFSETQ, per germline. The CDR3 is made up of 15 amino acids. CDR3 bases: TGCGCCAGCAGCTCCTCGACGGCTAGACTTGAAAAACTGTTTTTT. This translates into CASSSSTARLEKLFF.

The rearrangement uses TRBV18 and TRBJ2-7, with 10 bases fitting TRBD1. V lost 1 base, J lost 4 bases, and 4 bases stayed unmatched. The CDR3 consists of 15 residues. Looked up from germline, CDR1 is KGHSH and CDR2 is LQKENI. In DNA form, the CDR3 reads TGTGCCAGCTCACCACAAGGACAGGGGGGGTACGAGCAGTACTTC. This gives the protein CASSPQGQGGYEQYF.

The sample holds one count of this clone. This chain connects TRBV7-2 to TRBJ2-2, with D maybe TRBD2 (6 bases). Trimming stripped 1 base from V and 6 bases from J, with 12 bases between. Germline CDR1 reads SGHTA; CDR2 reads FQGNSA. The CDR3 extends over 15 amino acids. CDR3 sequence reads: CASSLDLRGSGELFF. DNA for the CDR3: TGTGCCAGCAGCTTAGATCTCCGGGGGTCCGGGGAGCTGTTTTTT.

The chain couples TRBV4-2 to TRBJ2-2, with D tentatively TRBD2 (7 bases). The germline gives CDR1 LGHNA, CDR2 YNFKEQ. The CDR3 contains 16 residues. V was trimmed by 6 bases and J by 4 bases, leaving 18 bases between them. The CDR3 sequence: CASSFLGGRITGELFF. The CDR3 DNA follows: TGTGCCAGCAGTTTTTTGGGGGGGCGTATCACCGGGGAGCTGTTTTTT.

The V call is TRBV29-1, the J call TRBJ2-1, with 9 bases identical to TRBD2. After removal of 4 bases from V and 0 bases from J, the junction contained 10 bases not matched to a gene. The germline V gene encodes CDR1 SQVTM and CDR2 ANQGSEA. CDR3 length: 17 amino acids. As DNA, the CDR3 is TGCAGCGTTGTGAGTAGCGGGGGTTCCCGCTCCTACAATGAGCAGTTCTTC. This codes for CSVVSSGGSRSYNEQFF.

The genes are TRBV29-1 and TRBJ2-1, with TRBD1 as a possible D gene (8 bases). The V gene's germline CDR1 is SQVTM and CDR2 ANQGSEA. This CDR3 contains 14 residues. The ends were cut back, 6 bases at V and 7 bases at J, with 19 bases in the middle. CDR3 DNA: TGCAGCGTCGCGGGGGACAGGAGAAGGAATGAGCAGTTCTTC. This gives the protein CSVAGDRRRNEQFF.

The chain has TRBV24-1 and TRBJ1-2; 9 bases line up with TRBD1. The J segment lost 5 bases and the V segment lost 5 bases, leaving 11 bases of the junction unmatched. The CDR3 loop spans 16 amino acids. The germline CDR1 and CDR2 sequences are KGHDR and SFDVKD. The CDR3, as DNA: TGTGCCACCAGTGGTCACAGGGGGCGCGATGTTTATGGCTACACCTTC. Translation gives CATSGHRGRDVYGYTF.

The chain has TRBV19 and TRBJ1-4; D possibly corresponds to TRBD1 (6 bases). Germline loops: CDR1 LNHDA, CDR2 SQIVND (reference sequence). Deletions cut 4 bases from V and 0 bases from J, with 15 bases between. CDR3 size: 17 residues. The CDR3 here is CASSTGARGPTNEKLFF. The CDR3 DNA follows: TGTGCCAGTAGTACAGGGGCTCGGGGACCAACTAATGAAAAACTGTTTTTT. Variable domain in full (rest from reference TRBV19 and TRBJ1-4): DGGITQSPKYLFRKEGQNVTLSCEQNLNHDAMYWYRQDPGQGLRLIYYSQIVNDFQKGDIAEGYSVSREKKESFPLTVTSAQKNPTAFYLCASSTGARGPTNEKLFFGSGTQLSVL.

The chain couples TRBV3-1 (or the pseudogene TRBV3-2) to TRBJ1-2; TRBD1 agrees at 7 bases. Germline V lookup: CDR1 LGHDT, CDR2 YNNKEL (reference sequence). The CDR3 runs to 13 residues. The V gene end was trimmed by 4 bases and the J gene end by 4 bases; junction bases not matched to a gene: 3. In nucleotides, the CDR3 is TGTGCCAGCAGCCCCGACAGGGCCTATGGCTACACCTTC. Translated, it gives CASSPDRAYGYTF.

This clone was observed a few times. J is TRBJ1-5 and V is TRBV28; 8 bases are shared with TRBD1. V was clipped by 1 base and J by 6 bases; unmatched bases: 8. CDR1 MDHEN and CDR2 SYDVKM come from the germline V gene. CDR3 length: 16 residues. CDR3 in amino acids: CASSLLGRGLPQPQHF. CDR3 bases: TGTGCCAGCAGTTTATTGGGCAGGGGGCTCCCTCAGCCCCAGCATTTT.

The chain uses TRBV3-1 (or the pseudogene TRBV3-2) and TRBJ1-1; TRBD1 is a possible D gene (5 bases). The CDR3 loop spans 13 amino acids. The germline CDR1 and CDR2 sequences are LGHDT and YNNKEL (reference sequence). Between the trimmed V and J ends, which lost 1 base and 5 bases, there was a span of 8 bases. The CDR3 loop reads CASSQGRGTEAFF. CDR3 DNA sequence: TGTGCCAGCAGCCAAGGGCGGGGGACTGAAGCTTTCTTT.

The sample holds one count of this clone. V is TRBV28 and J is TRBJ2-1, with 11 bases aligning to TRBD2. The CDR3 is made up of 15 amino acids. The junction had 4 bases not matched to a gene; V was cut back by 2 bases and J by 7 bases. Germline V gene data show CDR1 as MDHEN and CDR2 as SYDVKM. The CDR3 loop reads CASSLASGGPNEQFF. The CDR3 DNA follows: TGTGCCAGCAGTTTAGCTAGCGGGGGGCCTAATGAGCAGTTCTTC.

The rearrangement links TRBV2 to TRBJ2-5, with TRBD1 as a possible D gene (7 bases). Trimming shortened V by 7 bases and J by 5 bases, and 17 bases separated the two germline ends. Germline V CDR1 and CDR2: SNHLY, FYNNEI. The CDR3 consists of 14 residues. The CDR3 DNA follows: TGTGCCAGCAAGGGGGGTCAGGGGGTGGAGACCCAGTACTTC. Residues: CASKGGQGVETQYF.

This chain joins TRBV5-4 and TRBJ2-3, with 7 bases that match TRBD2. Germline CDR1 and CDR2: SGHNT and YYREEE (reference sequence). The CDR3 contains 15 residues. The ends lost 2 bases at V and 6 bases at J; junction bases unmatched: 9. CDR3 sequence (DNA): TGTGCCAGCAGCTTAGCGGGGCCCCCCCCCGATACGCAGTATTTT. Its translation: CASSLAGPPPDTQYF.

Remarks on this clone: The same CDR3 can be traced to other DNA sequences in this sample. The CDR3: CASALSGFSGNTIYF. The DNA of the CDR3 is TGTGCTAGTGCCCTCTCCGGTTTTAGTGGAAACACCATATATTTT. The chain links TRBV12-5 to TRBJ1-3; D not certain. Trimming took off 7 bases at V and 3 bases at J, with 16 bases between the two ends. The CDR3 totals 15 residues. Germline values: CDR1 LGHNT, CDR2 FRNRAP.